These 7 T cell receptor beta chains share one sample of origin, sequenced in a study of T cells in Graves' hyperthyroidism and ophthalmopathy. RNA transcripts served as the template for amplifying TCR beta CDR3 regions. The study used the HTBI primer set for a first-round RT-PCR of the TCR CDR3. MiXCR, run by TCRdb on the multiplex PCR reads, gives a single entry per CDR3 protein. The sample lists approximately 420,000 distinct CDR3 sequences; roughly an eighth were seen once. The sequenced material came from blood. The origin of the receptors is a young woman with Graves' hyperthyroidism.

This clonotype was counted many times. The V and J genes are TRBV7-3 and TRBJ2-3; 13 positions agree with TRBD2. V lost 5 bases to trimming and J lost 8 bases; unmatched junction nucleotides: 7. The CDR3 has 15 residues. Germline values: CDR1 SGHTA, CDR2 FQGTGA. CDR3 residues: CASSGLAGDWGTQYF. In DNA, the CDR3 is TGTGCCAGCAGCGGACTAGCGGGAGATTGGGGTACGCAGTATTTT.

This clonotype was seen ten or more times. The chain links TRBV10-3 to TRBJ1-1, with a possible D match to TRBD1 (6 bases). The CDR3 has 15 amino acids. Germline V gene data show CDR1 as ENHRY and CDR2 as SYGVKD. Trimming removed 5 bases from V and 6 bases from J, with 19 bases in between. This CDR3 is CAISRLGGPEAEAFF. CDR3 DNA: TGTGCCATCAGTAGACTGGGGGGGCCGGAGGCTGAAGCTTTCTTT.

CDR3 sequence: CSARDDSGRFSYEQYF. In DNA, the CDR3 is TGCAGTGCTAGAGATGATAGCGGGAGGTTCTCCTACGAGCAGTACTTC. The chain employs TRBV20-1 and TRBJ2-7, with TRBD2 matching 10 bases. The CDR3 spans 16 residues. The V segment lost 0 bases and the J segment 0 bases; nucleotides outside the gene matches: 5. Germline CDR1 and CDR2: DFQATT and SNEGSKA (reference sequence).

The V and J genes are TRBV30 and TRBJ2-3; a possible D gene is TRBD1 (6 bases). The CDR3 has 14 amino acids. V was clipped by 5 bases and J by 4 bases, with 16 bases between them. Germline values: CDR1 GTSNPN, CDR2 SVGIG (reference sequence). In nucleotides, the CDR3 is TGTGCCTGGGAGAAGACAGGAAGAGCAGATACGCAGTATTTT. Translated: CAWEKTGRADTQYF.

J is TRBJ2-7 and V is TRBV6-1, with unresolved D. This CDR3 has 16 residues. Trimming pared 5 bases from V and 3 bases from J, leaving 20 bases between. Germline V gives CDR1 MNHNS, CDR2 SASEGT. CDR3 amino acids: CASSPLSRALGYEQYF. The CDR3 nucleotides are TGTGCCAGCAGTCCTCTCAGTAGGGCCTTGGGCTACGAGCAGTACTTC.

V usage is TRBV5-1 and J usage is TRBJ2-5; a possible D gene is TRBD2 (5 bases). V lost 2 bases to trimming and J lost 7 bases, with 12 bases between them. From germline, CDR1 is SGHRS and CDR2 YFSETQ. The CDR3 runs 13 residues. The CDR3 bases are TGCGCCAGCAGCTTTCGAGACCGGGGGACCCAGTACTTC. Protein product: CASSFRDRGTQYF.

The chain links TRBV7-9 to TRBJ1-4; no reliable D call. CDR1 is SEHNR, CDR2 FQNEAQ, per germline (reference sequence). V was shortened by 5 bases and J by 5 bases, with 21 bases between the two germline ends. This CDR3 has 17 residues. The CDR3 DNA sequence: TGTGCCAGCAGCAATCCCCTAGCGACGGAAGAGAATGAAAAACTGTTTTTT. Residues: CASSNPLATEENEKLFF.